This T cell receptor (beta chain) comes out of a study of T-cell memory formation after mild COVID-19. MiXCR was run by TCRdb on the 5' RACE reads, yielding one entry per CDR3 protein. The table records about 200,000 distinct CDR3 sequences, roughly 17% of them present only once. Germline CDR1 SQVTM, CDR2 ANQGSEA. The CDR3 runs to 13 residues. J was trimmed by 2 bases and V by 6 bases; bases with no gene match: 3. Whole-study results and caveats: A subset of responding clones appeared in pre-infection memory, suggesting cross-reactive memory joined.

This clonotype was counted many times. Its matching antigen is unknown. The J gene is TRBJ1-5, the V gene TRBV29-1; 8 nucleotides align to TRBD1. Sample: PBMCs or a T cell subset sorted from them (not recorded which). This receptor was taken from an adult woman who had mild COVID-19 (a few samples of this study predate the infection). Cell type and time point are not known. This CDR3 reads CSVQTGGNQPQHF. The CDR3 DNA reads as TGCAGCGTGCAGACAGGGGGCAATCAGCCCCAGCATTTT.